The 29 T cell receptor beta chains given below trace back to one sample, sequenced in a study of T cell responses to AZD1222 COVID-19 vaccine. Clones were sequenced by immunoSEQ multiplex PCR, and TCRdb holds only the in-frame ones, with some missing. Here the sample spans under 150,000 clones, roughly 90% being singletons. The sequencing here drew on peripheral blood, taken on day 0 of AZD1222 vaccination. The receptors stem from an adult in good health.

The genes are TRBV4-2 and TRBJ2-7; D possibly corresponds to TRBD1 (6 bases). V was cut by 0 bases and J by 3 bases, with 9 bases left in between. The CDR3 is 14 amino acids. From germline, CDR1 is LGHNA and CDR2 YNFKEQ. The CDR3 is CASSQDGTFYEQYF. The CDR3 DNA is TGTGCCAGCAGCCAAGATGGGACATTCTACGAGCAGTACTTC.

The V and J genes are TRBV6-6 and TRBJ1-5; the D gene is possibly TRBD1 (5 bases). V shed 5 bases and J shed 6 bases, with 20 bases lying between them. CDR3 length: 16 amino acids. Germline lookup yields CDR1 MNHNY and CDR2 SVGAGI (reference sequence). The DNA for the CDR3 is TGTGCCAGCAGTCCCATCCCGAGCAGGGCGGGTCAGCCCCAGCATTTT. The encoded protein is CASSPIPSRAGQPQHF.

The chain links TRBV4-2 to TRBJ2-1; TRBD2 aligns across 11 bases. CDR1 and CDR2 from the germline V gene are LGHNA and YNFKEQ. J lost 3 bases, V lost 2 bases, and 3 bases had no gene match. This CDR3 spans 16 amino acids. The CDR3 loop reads CASSQTGTSGYNEQFF. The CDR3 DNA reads TGTGCCAGCAGCCAAACCGGGACTAGCGGCTACAATGAGCAGTTCTTC.

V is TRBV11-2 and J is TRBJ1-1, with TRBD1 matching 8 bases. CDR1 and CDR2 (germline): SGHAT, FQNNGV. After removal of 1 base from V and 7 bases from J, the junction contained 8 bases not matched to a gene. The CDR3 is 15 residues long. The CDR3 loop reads CASSLARDRIFEAFF. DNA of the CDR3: TGTGCCAGCAGCTTAGCCCGGGACAGGATATTTGAAGCTTTCTTT. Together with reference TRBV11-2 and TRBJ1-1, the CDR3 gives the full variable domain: EAGVAQSPRYKIIEKRQSVAFWCNPISGHATLYWYQQILGQGPKLLIQFQNNGVVDDSQLPKDRFSAERLKGVDSTLKIQPAKLEDSAVYLCASSLARDRIFEAFFGQGTRLTVV.

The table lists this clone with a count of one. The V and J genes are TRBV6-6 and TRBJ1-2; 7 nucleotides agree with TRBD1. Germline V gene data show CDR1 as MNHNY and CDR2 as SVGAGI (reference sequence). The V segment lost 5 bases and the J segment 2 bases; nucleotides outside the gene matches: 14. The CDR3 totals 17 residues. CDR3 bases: TGTGCCAGCAGTCACGACGACAGGGAGGCATTCAACTATGGCTACACCTTC. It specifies CASSHDDREAFNYGYTF.

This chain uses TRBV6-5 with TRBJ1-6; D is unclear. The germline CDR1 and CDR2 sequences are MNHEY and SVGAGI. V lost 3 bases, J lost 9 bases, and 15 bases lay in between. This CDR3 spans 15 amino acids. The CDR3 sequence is CASSYLVGGSSPLHF. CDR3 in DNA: TGTGCCAGCAGTTATCTCGTTGGAGGGTCTTCACCCCTCCACTTT.

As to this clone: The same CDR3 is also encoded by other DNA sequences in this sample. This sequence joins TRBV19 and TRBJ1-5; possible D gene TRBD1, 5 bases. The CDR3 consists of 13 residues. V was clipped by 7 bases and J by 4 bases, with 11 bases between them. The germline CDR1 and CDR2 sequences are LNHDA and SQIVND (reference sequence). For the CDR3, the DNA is TGTGCCAGTAACCCAGGGTCAAATCAGCCCCAGCATTTT. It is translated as CASNPGSNQPQHF.

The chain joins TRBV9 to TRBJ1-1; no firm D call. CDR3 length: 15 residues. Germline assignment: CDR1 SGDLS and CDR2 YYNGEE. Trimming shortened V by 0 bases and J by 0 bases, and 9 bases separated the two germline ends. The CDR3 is CASSVVGEMNTEAFF. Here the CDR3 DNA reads TGTGCCAGCAGCGTAGTGGGTGAGATGAACACTGAAGCTTTCTTT.

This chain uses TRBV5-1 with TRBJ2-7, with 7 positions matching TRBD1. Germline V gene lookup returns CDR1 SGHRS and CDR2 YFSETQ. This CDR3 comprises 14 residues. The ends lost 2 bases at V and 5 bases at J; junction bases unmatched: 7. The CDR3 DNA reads TGCGCCAGCAGCTTAGGGAACAGGGGTAACGAGCAGTACTTC. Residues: CASSLGNRGNEQYF.

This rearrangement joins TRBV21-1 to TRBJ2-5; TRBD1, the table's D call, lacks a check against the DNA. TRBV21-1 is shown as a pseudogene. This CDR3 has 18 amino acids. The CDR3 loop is CASSKVSHRGGFRETQYF. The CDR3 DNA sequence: TGTGCCAGCAGCAAAGTTTCCCACAGGGGGGGGTTTCGAGAGACCCAGTACTTC.

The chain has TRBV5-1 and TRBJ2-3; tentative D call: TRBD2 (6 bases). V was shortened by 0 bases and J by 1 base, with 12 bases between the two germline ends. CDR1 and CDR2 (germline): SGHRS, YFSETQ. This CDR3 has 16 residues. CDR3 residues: CASSLEAGGGTDTQYF. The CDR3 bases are TGCGCCAGCAGCTTGGAGGCAGGCGGGGGCACAGATACGCAGTATTTT.

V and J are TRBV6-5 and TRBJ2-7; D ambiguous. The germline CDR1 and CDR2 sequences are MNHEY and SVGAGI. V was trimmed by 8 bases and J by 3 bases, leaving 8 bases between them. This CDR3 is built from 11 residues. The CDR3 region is CASGPNYEQYF. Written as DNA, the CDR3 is TGTGCCAGCGGTCCCAACTACGAGCAGTACTTC.

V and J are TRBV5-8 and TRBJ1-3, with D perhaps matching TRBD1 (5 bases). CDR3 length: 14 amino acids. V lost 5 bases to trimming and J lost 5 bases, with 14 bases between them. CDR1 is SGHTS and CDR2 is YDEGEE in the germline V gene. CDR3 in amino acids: CASRARVVRNTIYF. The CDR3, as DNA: TGTGCCAGCAGAGCCAGGGTAGTCAGAAACACCATATATTTT.

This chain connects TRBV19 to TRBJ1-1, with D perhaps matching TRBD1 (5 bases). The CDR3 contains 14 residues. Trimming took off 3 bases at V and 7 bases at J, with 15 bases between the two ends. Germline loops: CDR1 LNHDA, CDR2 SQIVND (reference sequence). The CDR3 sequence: CASSIRGVNGEAFF. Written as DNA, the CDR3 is TGTGCCAGTAGTATTAGGGGCGTAAACGGTGAAGCTTTCTTT.

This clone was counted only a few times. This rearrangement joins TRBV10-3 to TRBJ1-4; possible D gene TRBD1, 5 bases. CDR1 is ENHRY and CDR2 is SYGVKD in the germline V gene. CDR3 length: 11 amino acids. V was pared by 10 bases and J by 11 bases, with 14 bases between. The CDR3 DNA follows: TGTGCCACGCGTGAGGGGCAGAAACTGTTTTTT. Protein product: CATREGQKLFF.

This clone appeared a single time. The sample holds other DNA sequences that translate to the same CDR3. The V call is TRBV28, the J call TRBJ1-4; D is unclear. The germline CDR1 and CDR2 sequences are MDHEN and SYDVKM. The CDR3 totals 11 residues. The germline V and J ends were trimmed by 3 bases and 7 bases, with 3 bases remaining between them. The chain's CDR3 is CASSLGEKLFF. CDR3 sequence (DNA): TGTGCCAGCAGTTTGGGTGAAAAACTGTTTTTT.

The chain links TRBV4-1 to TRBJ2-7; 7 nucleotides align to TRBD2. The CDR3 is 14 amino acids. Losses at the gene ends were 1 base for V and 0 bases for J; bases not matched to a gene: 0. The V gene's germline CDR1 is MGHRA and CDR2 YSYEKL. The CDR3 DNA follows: TGCGCCAGCAGCCAAGTAGCGGGCTCCTACGAGCAGTACTTC. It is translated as CASSQVAGSYEQYF.

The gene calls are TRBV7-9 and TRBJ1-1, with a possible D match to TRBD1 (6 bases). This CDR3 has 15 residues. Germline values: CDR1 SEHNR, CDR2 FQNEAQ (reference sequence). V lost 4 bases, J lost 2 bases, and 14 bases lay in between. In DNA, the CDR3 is TGTGCCAGCAGCTCCTTGACAGGCCTTAACACTGAAGCTTTCTTT. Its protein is CASSSLTGLNTEAFF.

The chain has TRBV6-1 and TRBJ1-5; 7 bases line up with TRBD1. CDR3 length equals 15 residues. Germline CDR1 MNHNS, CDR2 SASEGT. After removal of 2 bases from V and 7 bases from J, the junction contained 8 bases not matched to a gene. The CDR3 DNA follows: TGTGCCAGCAGTGAAACAAGGGGGCTAGGACAGCCCCAGCATTTT. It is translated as CASSETRGLGQPQHF.

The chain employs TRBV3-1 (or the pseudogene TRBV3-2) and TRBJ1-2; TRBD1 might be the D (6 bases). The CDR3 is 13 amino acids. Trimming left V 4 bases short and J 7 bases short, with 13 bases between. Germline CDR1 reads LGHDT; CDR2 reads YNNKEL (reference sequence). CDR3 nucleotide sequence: TGTGCCAGCAGCCGGGACATCGGTCGTGGCTACACCTTC. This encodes CASSRDIGRGYTF.

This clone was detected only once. The CDR3 protein is CASTLGGALSDEQYF. Here the CDR3 DNA reads TGTGCCAGCACCCTCGGGGGGGCGCTTTCTGACGAGCAGTACTTC. V and J are TRBV28 and TRBJ2-7, with 8 bases lining up with TRBD2. This CDR3 comprises 15 residues. CDR1 is MDHEN and CDR2 is SYDVKM in the germline V gene. V was pared by 7 bases and J by 5 bases, with 13 bases of the junction left unmatched.

CDR3 nucleotides: TGTGCCAGCAGCTCGGGACAGGGGGACACCGGGGAGCTGTTTTTT. It encodes CASSSGQGDTGELFF. The chain recombines TRBV3-1 (or the pseudogene TRBV3-2) with TRBJ2-2, with 11 bases lining up with TRBD1. V lost 5 bases to trimming and J lost 3 bases; unmatched junction nucleotides: 2. The CDR3 has 15 residues. Per the germline V gene, CDR1 is LGHDT and CDR2 is YNNKEL (reference sequence).

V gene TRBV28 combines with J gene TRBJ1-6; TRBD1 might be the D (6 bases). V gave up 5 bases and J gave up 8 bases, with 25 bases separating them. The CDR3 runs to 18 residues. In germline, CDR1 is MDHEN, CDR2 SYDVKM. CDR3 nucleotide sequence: TGTGCCAGCAGTCCTCCACCGCCGGCAGGGGACCTTGATTCACCCCTCCACTTT. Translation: CASSPPPPAGDLDSPLHF.

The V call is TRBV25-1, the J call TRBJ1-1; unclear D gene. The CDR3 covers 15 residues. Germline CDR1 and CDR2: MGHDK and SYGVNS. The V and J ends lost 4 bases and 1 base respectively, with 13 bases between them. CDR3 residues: CASSASGRANTEAFF. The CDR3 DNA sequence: TGTGCCAGCAGTGCCTCGGGCAGAGCGAACACTGAAGCTTTCTTT.

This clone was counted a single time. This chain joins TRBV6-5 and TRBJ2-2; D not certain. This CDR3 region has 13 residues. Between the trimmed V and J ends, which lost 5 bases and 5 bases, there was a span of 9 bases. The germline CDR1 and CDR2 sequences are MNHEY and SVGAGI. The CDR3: CASSIAGTGELFF. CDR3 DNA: TGTGCCAGCAGTATCGCAGGAACCGGGGAGCTGTTTTTT.

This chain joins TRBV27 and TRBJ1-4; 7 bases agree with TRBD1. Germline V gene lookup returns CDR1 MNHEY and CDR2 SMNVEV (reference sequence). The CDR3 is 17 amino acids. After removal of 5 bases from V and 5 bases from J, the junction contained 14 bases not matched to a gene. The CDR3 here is CASSRGPGGTPNEKLFF. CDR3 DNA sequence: TGTGCCAGCAGTCGCGGTCCAGGGGGGACTCCAAATGAAAAACTGTTTTTT.

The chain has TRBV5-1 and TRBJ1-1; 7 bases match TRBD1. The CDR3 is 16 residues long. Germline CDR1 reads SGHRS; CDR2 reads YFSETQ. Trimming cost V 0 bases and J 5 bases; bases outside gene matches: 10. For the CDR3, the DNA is TGCGCCAGCAGCTTGGCCAGGAGGGGGCGGGAGACTGAAGCTTTCTTT. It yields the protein CASSLARRGRETEAFF. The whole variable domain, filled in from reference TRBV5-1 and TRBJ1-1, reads KAGVTQTPRYLIKTRGQQVTLSCSPISGHRSVSWYQQTPGQGLQFLFEYFSETQRNKGNFPGRFSGRQFSNSRSEMNVSTLELGDSALYLCASSLARRGRETEAFFGQGTRLTVV.

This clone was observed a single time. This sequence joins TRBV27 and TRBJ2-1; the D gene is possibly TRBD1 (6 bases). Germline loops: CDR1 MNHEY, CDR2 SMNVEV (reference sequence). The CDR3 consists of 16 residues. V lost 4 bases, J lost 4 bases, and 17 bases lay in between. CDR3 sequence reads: CASSSYTPTGYNEQFF. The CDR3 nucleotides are TGTGCCAGCAGTTCTTATACGCCCACAGGGTACAATGAGCAGTTCTTC.

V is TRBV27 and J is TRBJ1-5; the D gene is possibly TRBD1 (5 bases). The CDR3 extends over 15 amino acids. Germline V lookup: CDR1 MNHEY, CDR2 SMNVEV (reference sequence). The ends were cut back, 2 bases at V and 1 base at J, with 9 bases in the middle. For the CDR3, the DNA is TGTGCCAGCAGTTTAGGGACTCACAGCAATCAGCCCCAGCATTTT. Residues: CASSLGTHSNQPQHF.